One and the same sample provided the 10 T cell receptor beta chains below, sequenced in a study of T cell responses to AZD1222 COVID-19 vaccine. Libraries were prepared by immunoSEQ multiplex PCR; TCRdb keeps only in-frame clonotypes and omits some of them. Of roughly 150,000 clones in the sample, around 90% were seen once. The sequenced sample was peripheral blood, obtained on day 0 of AZD1222 vaccination. The receptors stem from an adult in good health.

The chain employs TRBV2 and TRBJ2-7; possibly TRBD2 for D (7 bases). The CDR3 totals 18 residues. The V gene's germline CDR1 is SNHLY and CDR2 FYNNEI. V gave up 3 bases and J gave up 1 base, with 22 bases separating them. CDR3 residues: CASSDGSLGGRWSYEQYF. CDR3 in DNA: TGTGCCAGCAGTGATGGTTCTCTGGGGGGGCGCTGGTCCTACGAGCAGTACTTC.

This chain joins TRBV3-1 (or the pseudogene TRBV3-2) and TRBJ1-1; 9 nucleotides agree with TRBD1. Germline values: CDR1 LGHDT, CDR2 YNNKEL (reference sequence). This CDR3 has 16 amino acids. Trimming cost V 1 base and J 1 base; bases outside gene matches: 4. DNA of the CDR3: TGTGCCAGCAGCCAAGGCTTACAGGGGGCGAACACTGAAGCTTTCTTT. Protein sequence: CASSQGLQGANTEAFF.

V usage is TRBV30 and J usage is TRBJ1-2; D perhaps matches TRBD1 (6 bases). V lost 3 bases and J 9 bases, leaving 11 bases between the germline ends. Germline V CDR1 and CDR2: GTSNPN, SVGIG (reference sequence). CDR3 size: 11 residues. The chain's CDR3 is CAWSMGASYTF. The CDR3 coding sequence is TGTGCCTGGAGCATGGGGGCAAGCTACACCTTC.

The chain uses TRBV7-9 and TRBJ1-6; tentatively, D is TRBD1 (6 bases). Germline CDR1 is SEHNR and CDR2 is FQNEAQ (reference sequence). V dropped 2 bases and J dropped 7 bases, with 12 bases sitting between them. This CDR3 has 15 residues. This CDR3 is CASSLIGDKNSPLHF. For the CDR3, the DNA is TGTGCCAGCAGCTTAATTGGGGACAAAAATTCACCCCTCCACTTT.

Note on this clone: Other DNA variants within this sample encode the same CDR3. The chain employs TRBV6-1 and TRBJ2-7; D gene ambiguous. Trimming stripped 3 bases from V and 3 bases from J, with 6 bases between. The CDR3 is 12 amino acids. Germline CDR1 and CDR2: MNHNS and SASEGT. The CDR3 protein is CASSEGFYEQYF. The CDR3 DNA is TGTGCCAGCAGTGAGGGATTCTACGAGCAGTACTTC.

The chain recombines TRBV6-5 with TRBJ1-2; weak D call: TRBD1 (5 bases). CDR3 length: 12 amino acids. Trimming took 7 bases from V and 3 from J, leaving 9 bases between them. The germline V gene encodes CDR1 MNHEY and CDR2 SVGAGI. CDR3 amino acids: CASTRGDYGYTF. CDR3 nucleotides: TGTGCCAGCACTCGGGGGGACTATGGCTACACCTTC.

This clone was seen a single time. The genes are TRBV3-1 (or the pseudogene TRBV3-2) and TRBJ2-1; D is ambiguous. Germline V gene sequence: CDR1 LGHDT, CDR2 YNNKEL (reference sequence). The CDR3 loop spans 14 amino acids. The V end lost 1 base, the J end lost 6 bases, and 10 bases lay between the germline ends. This CDR3 reads CASSQGQLSNEQFF. CDR3 DNA: TGTGCCAGCAGCCAAGGGCAACTTTCCAATGAGCAGTTCTTC.

This clone appeared a single time. The CDR3 DNA follows: TGTGCCAGCAGCTTAGTTCATACAGACGCTGAAGCTTTCTTT. This translates into CASSLVHTDAEAFF. The chain carries TRBV7-2 and TRBJ1-1; D gene ambiguous. CDR1 SGHTA and CDR2 FQGNSA come from the germline V gene. CDR3 size: 14 residues. V lost 1 base to trimming and J lost 6 bases, with 12 bases between them.

The chain uses TRBV4-3 and TRBJ2-6; 7 bases line up with TRBD1. The length of the CDR3 is 18 residues. Germline lookup yields CDR1 LGHNA and CDR2 YSLEER. The J segment lost 3 bases and the V segment lost 0 bases, leaving 8 bases of the junction unmatched. The CDR3 region is CASSQEKIGGYGANVLTF. DNA of the CDR3: TGCGCCAGCAGCCAAGAGAAAATAGGGGGCTATGGGGCCAACGTCCTGACTTTC.

The chain is built from TRBV29-1 and TRBJ2-1, with a weak D call TRBD1 (5 bases). From germline, CDR1 is SQVTM and CDR2 ANQGSEA. The CDR3 is made up of 14 amino acids. The V end was cut by 4 bases, the J end by 4 bases, with 14 bases between. The CDR3 protein is CSVVQGSLYNEQFF. CDR3 sequence (DNA): TGCAGCGTTGTTCAGGGATCGTTATACAATGAGCAGTTCTTC.